The clone carrying this T cell receptor (beta chain) was counted many times. What it binds is not known. These data belong to a study of T cell repertoires in cytomegalovirus infection. Study-level background: Recently identified HLA-C-restricted CMV epitopes were among the peptides used. Indications of both CMV infection and matching HLA type were provided by public TCR beta signatures.

TCRdb re-called the reads through MiXCR, storing one row per CDR3 protein. In the table there are around 360,000 distinct CDR3 sequences, about 35% of which are singletons. Material: cultured PBMCs, obtained from culture after CMV antigen stimulation. The sequence was obtained from a human donor in good health (CMV status not recorded). Some clones in this sample may be carry-over from other donors' samples.

The CDR3 nucleotides read TGTGCCAGCAGAGACGGGTCCAGCTCCTACAATGAGCAGTTCTTC. Its translation is CASRDGSSSYNEQFF. The chain employs TRBV7-2 and TRBJ2-1, with unresolved D. The CDR3 is 15 residues long. The V end was cut by 6 bases, the J end by 0 bases, with 12 bases between. Germline values: CDR1 SGHTA, CDR2 FQGNSA.